Presented here are 30 T cell receptor beta chains from one specimen sequenced in a study of CD8+CD57+ T cells in acquired aplastic anemia (dated by TCRdb to between 2018 and 2020). The reads were generated on an Illumina HiSeq 2000. TCR beta VDJ combination and CDR3 sequence profiling used genomic DNA as the template. Through fastp at Q25 and MiXCR, TCRdb rebuilt clones from the public reads, retaining in-frame beta chains. Every entry covers one CDR3 protein and lists the most common genes and DNA from its rows. The sample records approximately 70,000 distinct CDR3 sequences, less than 65% of which are singletons. The ten largest clonotypes hold around 2.3% of the sample. The sequencing input was sorted CD4+, CD8+, or CD8+CD57+ T cells (not recorded which) from PBMCs. The receptors were sampled from a human donor in good health, serving as a control.

The chain has TRBV7-3 and TRBJ2-7; 12 bases map to TRBD1. The CDR3 covers 15 residues. Germline V gives CDR1 SGHTA, CDR2 FQGTGA. The V segment lost 4 bases and the J segment 2 bases; nucleotides outside the gene matches: 3. The DNA of the CDR3 is TGTGCCAGCAGCTCGGGACAGGGGGCTCCCTACGAGCAGTACTTC. Amino acid sequence: CASSSGQGAPYEQYF.

This clonotype was detected only a few times. Just one base apart from a much larger clone, this may be a read error. The rearrangement uses TRBV6-1 and TRBJ1-3; D remains ambiguous. CDR1 MNHNS and CDR2 SASEGT come from the germline V gene. This CDR3 region has 14 residues. V was shortened by 7 bases and J by 2 bases, with 12 bases between the two germline ends. For the CDR3, the DNA is TGTGCCAGCACACGGACCCGCCCTGGAAACACCATATATTTT. The encoded protein is CASTRTRPGNTIYF.

This chain connects TRBV2 to TRBJ1-5, with 10 bases fitting TRBD1. Germline lookup yields CDR1 SNHLY and CDR2 FYNNEI. The ends lost 6 bases at V and 7 bases at J; junction bases unmatched: 6. The CDR3 sequence is 14 residues long. The CDR3 sequence is CASRRTGGRQPQHF. The CDR3 nucleotides read TGTGCCAGCAGACGGACAGGGGGTAGGCAGCCCCAGCATTTT. The full variable domain, in which reference TRBV2 and TRBJ1-5 provide the parts outside the CDR3, is EPEVTQTPSHQVTQMGQEVILRCVPISNHLYFYWYRQILGQKVEFLVSFYNNEISEKSEIFDDQFSVERPDGSNFTLKIRSTKLEDSAMYFCASRRTGGRQPQHFGDGTRLSIL.

In its sample, this clonotype was seen once. The chain links TRBV19 to TRBJ2-3; either TRBD1 or TRBD2 may supply D (5 bases each). V was clipped by 5 bases and J by 4 bases, with 16 bases between them. The CDR3 is 15 amino acids. Germline V gives CDR1 LNHDA, CDR2 SQIVND (reference sequence). For the CDR3, the DNA is TGTGCCAGTAGTCAGGGCCCCGGGGCAGCAGATACGCAGTATTTT. Protein product: CASSQGPGAADTQYF.

This clonotype appeared a single time. The chain couples TRBV3-1 to TRBJ1-6; possibly TRBD1 for D (6 bases). Trimming left V 1 base short and J 9 bases short, with 13 bases between. Per germline, CDR1 LGHDT and CDR2 YNNKEL (reference sequence). The CDR3 totals 15 residues. CDR3 sequence (DNA): TGTGCCAGCAGCCAAGGGGGGAGGGGGTTTTCACCCCTCCACTTT. Protein sequence: CASSQGGRGFSPLHF.

The rearrangement links TRBV12-3 or TRBV12-4 to TRBJ2-3; no definite D call. The CDR3 spans 12 residues. V was shortened by 3 bases and J by 11 bases, with 12 bases between the two germline ends. The CDR3 DNA reads as TGTGCCAGCAGTTTCAATTCGGATGAGCAGTATTTT. Residues: CASSFNSDEQYF.

CDR3 amino acids: CSAPTSGDEQYF. The CDR3 nucleotides read TGCAGTGCCCCGACTAGCGGGGACGAGCAGTACTTC. J is TRBJ2-7 and V is TRBV20-1, with 11 bases aligning to TRBD2. The CDR3 totals 12 residues. The germline CDR1 and CDR2 sequences are DFQATT and SNEGSKA (reference sequence). With V trimmed by 6 bases and J by 5 bases, 3 bases remained unmatched.

At least ten counts were recorded for this clonotype. The chain links TRBV3-1 to TRBJ1-1, with a possible D match to TRBD1 (5 bases). CDR3 size: 14 residues. Per germline, CDR1 LGHDT and CDR2 YNNKEL (reference sequence). Trimming shortened V by 1 base and J by 1 base, and 7 bases separated the two germline ends. CDR3 coding DNA: TGTGCCAGCAGCCAAGGACAGAGGAACACTGAAGCTTTCTTT. Its translation is CASSQGQRNTEAFF.

The chain has TRBV25-1 and TRBJ2-5; the match to TRBD2 covers 8 bases. V shed 5 bases, J shed 4 bases, and the junction held 9 bases outside the gene matches. This CDR3 is built from 15 residues. Germline V gene sequence: CDR1 MGHDK, CDR2 SYGVNS. The CDR3 DNA reads TGTGCCAGCAGTTCGGGAGGGTCAGGTAGAGAGACCCAGTACTTC. The encoded protein is CASSSGGSGRETQYF. The whole variable domain, filled in from reference TRBV25-1 and TRBJ2-5, reads EADIYQTPRYLVIGTGKKITLECSQTMGHDKMYWYQQDPGMELHLIHYSYGVNSTEKGDLSSESTVSRIRTEHFPLTLESARPSHTSQYLCASSSGGSGRETQYFGPGTRLLVL.

The chain has TRBV15 and TRBJ1-2, with a tentative D call TRBD1 (5 bases). V was cut by 3 bases and J by 4 bases, with 12 bases left in between. This CDR3 region has 14 residues. The germline V gene encodes CDR1 LNHNV and CDR2 YYDKDF (reference sequence). The DNA of the CDR3 is TGTGCCACCAGCAGTTTACAGGAGACCTATGGCTACACCTTC. Protein sequence: CATSSLQETYGYTF.

A remark on this clonotype: This clone may be a read error of a much larger clone one base away. The J gene is TRBJ2-1, the V gene TRBV6-2 or TRBV6-3; TRBD2 matches at 12 bases. There are 19 residues in the CDR3. Germline values: CDR1 MNHEY, CDR2 SVGEGT. Unmatched junction bases numbered 12, after V lost 1 base and J lost 5 bases. The DNA for the CDR3 is TGTGCCAGCAGTTACTTCCCCCCTGGGCTAGCGGGGGGGAACAATGAGCAGTTCTTC. Its protein product is CASSYFPPGLAGGNNEQFF.

V is TRBV19 and J is TRBJ1-4; TRBD1 aligns across 7 bases. The CDR3 loop spans 14 amino acids. V shed 3 bases and J 8 bases; nucleotides not matched to a gene: 6. Germline V CDR1 and CDR2: LNHDA, SQIVND (reference sequence). In nucleotides, the CDR3 is TGTGCCAGTAGTATTTTGGGGACAGACGAAAAACTGTTTTTT. Translating gives CASSILGTDEKLFF.

This clonotype was detected once. The rearrangement joins TRBV25-1 to TRBJ2-7, with 7 bases aligning to TRBD1. The V and J ends lost 9 bases and 6 bases, in that order; junction bases with no gene match: 2. CDR3 size: 10 residues. Germline assignment: CDR1 MGHDK and CDR2 SYGVNS. CDR3 residues: CASRGREQYF. In DNA form, the CDR3 reads TGTGCCAGTAGGGGGCGCGAGCAGTACTTC.

This clonotype was found many times. The CDR3, as DNA: TGTGCCTGGAGCCCCCAACTCCGGTCACCCCTCCACTTT. Amino acids: CAWSPQLRSPLHF. The V call is TRBV30, the J call TRBJ1-6; no firm D call. CDR3 length: 13 residues. Trimming stripped 3 bases from V and 10 bases from J, with 13 bases between. The V gene's germline CDR1 is GTSNPN and CDR2 SVGIG (reference sequence).

The chain joins TRBV11-1 to TRBJ2-3, with TRBD2 as a possible D gene (7 bases). Germline V gives CDR1 SGHAT, CDR2 FQDESV (reference sequence). The CDR3 covers 15 residues. Between the trimmed V and J ends, which lost 5 bases and 5 bases, there was a span of 17 bases. CDR3 amino acids: CASSDLGGRIDTQYF. DNA of the CDR3: TGTGCCAGCAGCGACCTCGGGGGGCGCATAGATACGCAGTATTTT.

The chain has TRBV10-1 and TRBJ2-3; D gene unclear. From germline, CDR1 is WNHNN and CDR2 SYGVQD (reference sequence). CDR3 length equals 15 residues. V was shortened by 4 bases and J by 4 bases, with 15 bases between the two germline ends. CDR3 nucleotides: TGCGCCAGCAGTGCCTCACTCAGTCTCGCAGATACGCAGTATTTT. Amino acids: CASSASLSLADTQYF.

The J gene is TRBJ2-3, the V gene TRBV11-2, with 10 bases fitting TRBD2. CDR1 and CDR2 from the germline V gene are SGHAT and FQNNGV. Trimming at V came to 5 bases and at J to 4 bases, leaving 9 bases not matched to a gene. The CDR3 covers 16 residues. The CDR3 DNA reads TGTGCCAGCAGCGGCAATAGCGGGGGGTTTGCAGATACGCAGTATTTT. This gives the protein CASSGNSGGFADTQYF.

This clonotype was seen many times. The chain links TRBV7-8 to TRBJ2-6; the match to TRBD1 covers 10 bases. Germline values: CDR1 SGHVS, CDR2 FQNEAQ. V was pared by 5 bases and J by 5 bases, with 9 bases of the junction left unmatched. There are 17 residues in the CDR3. As DNA, the CDR3 is TGTGCCAGCAGCCTCGACAGGGGGCGAGTATGGGCCAACGTCCTGACTTTC. It translates to CASSLDRGRVWANVLTF.

The V gene is TRBV15, the J gene TRBJ1-2; perhaps TRBD1 as D (6 bases). Trimming left V 5 bases short and J 4 bases short, with 17 bases between. The CDR3 contains 15 residues. CDR1 and CDR2 from the germline V gene are LNHNV and YYDKDF (reference sequence). The CDR3 region is CATSHRDGEGYGYTF. The CDR3 nucleotides read TGTGCCACCAGCCACAGGGACGGGGAAGGCTATGGCTACACCTTC.

Ten or more counts support this clonotype. The rearrangement links TRBV13 to TRBJ2-7; D possibly corresponds to TRBD1 (6 bases). The CDR3 extends over 13 amino acids. V was shortened by 8 bases and J by 1 base, with 12 bases between the two germline ends. From germline, CDR1 is PRHDT and CDR2 FYEKMQ (reference sequence). The CDR3 loop is CASLPRGSYEQYF. CDR3 in DNA: TGTGCCAGCTTACCCAGGGGATCCTACGAGCAGTACTTC. Filled out from reference TRBV13 and TRBJ2-7, the complete variable domain reads AAGVIQSPRHLIKEKRETATLKCYPIPRHDTVYWYQQGPGQDPQFLISFYEKMQSDKGSIPDRFSAQQFSDYHSELNMSSLELGDSALYFCASLPRGSYEQYFGPGTRLTVT.

The genes are TRBV2 and TRBJ2-3; TRBD2 agrees at 9 bases. Per the germline V gene, CDR1 is SNHLY and CDR2 is FYNNEI. This CDR3 has 16 amino acids. The trim removed 8 bases at V and 2 bases at J, leaving 11 bases unmatched. The CDR3 here is CASGASGNEPTDTQYF. Here the CDR3 DNA reads TGTGCCAGCGGCGCTAGCGGGAATGAACCCACAGATACGCAGTATTTT.

This chain uses TRBV5-1 with TRBJ2-3; 8 nucleotides match TRBD2. The CDR3 consists of 16 residues. In germline, CDR1 is SGHRS, CDR2 YFSETQ. V was pared by 0 bases and J by 3 bases, with 6 bases of the junction left unmatched. CDR3 DNA: TGCGCCAGCAGCTTGGGAGTAGCGGGAAAGACAGATACGCAGTATTTT. Amino acids: CASSLGVAGKTDTQYF.

This rearrangement joins TRBV3-1 to TRBJ1-1; D gene uncertain. V lost 8 bases and J 1 base, leaving 14 bases between the germline ends. Germline V gene data show CDR1 as LGHDT and CDR2 as YNNKEL (reference sequence). The CDR3 contains 14 residues. This chain's CDR3 is CASGSYQSNTEAFF. The DNA of the CDR3 is TGTGCCAGCGGAAGCTATCAGTCGAACACTGAAGCTTTCTTT. Combining the CDR3 with reference TRBV3-1 and TRBJ1-1 gives the whole variable domain DTAVSQTPKYLVTQMGNDKSIKCEQNLGHDTMYWYKQDSKKFLKIMFSYNNKELIINETVPNRFSPKSPDKAHLNLHINSLELGDSAVYFCASGSYQSNTEAFFGQGTRLTVV.

This clonotype has a count of ten or more. CDR3: CATRSGQGIRGNTQYF. Written as DNA, the CDR3 is TGTGCCACCAGATCGGGACAGGGGATTCGCGGGAATACGCAGTATTTT. This chain connects TRBV19 to TRBJ2-3; 10 bases match TRBD1. Germline V gene sequence: CDR1 LNHDA, CDR2 SQIVND (reference sequence). J lost 7 bases, V lost 10 bases, and 17 bases had no gene match. This CDR3 has 16 residues. The full variable domain, with the rest looked up from reference TRBV19 and TRBJ2-3, is DGGITQSPKYLFRKEGQNVTLSCEQNLNHDAMYWYRQDPGQGLRLIYYSQIVNDFQKGDIAEGYSVSREKKESFPLTVTSAQKNPTAFYLCATRSGQGIRGNTQYFGPGTRLTVL.

The rearrangement uses TRBV19 and TRBJ1-1; TRBD1 matches at 8 bases. Losses at the gene ends were 5 bases for V and 2 bases for J; bases not matched to a gene: 7. Germline V gene data show CDR1 as LNHDA and CDR2 as SQIVND (reference sequence). The CDR3 length is 15 residues. Here the CDR3 DNA reads TGTGCCAGTAGTCCGGTCGGACAGGGTAACACTGAAGCTTTCTTT. Translating gives CASSPVGQGNTEAFF.

V is TRBV2 and J is TRBJ2-6, with 8 positions matching TRBD1. The germline CDR1 and CDR2 sequences are SNHLY and FYNNEI. The CDR3 contains 14 residues. V lost 6 bases and J lost 2; bases outside the gene matches: 0. The CDR3 spells CASRDRAGANVLTF. In DNA, the CDR3 is TGTGCCAGCAGGGACAGGGCTGGGGCCAACGTCCTGACTTTC. Filled out from reference TRBV2 and TRBJ2-6, the complete variable domain reads EPEVTQTPSHQVTQMGQEVILRCVPISNHLYFYWYRQILGQKVEFLVSFYNNEISEKSEIFDDQFSVERPDGSNFTLKIRSTKLEDSAMYFCASRDRAGANVLTFGAGSRLTVL.

The chain couples TRBV7-3 to TRBJ1-6, with TRBD1 identical over 11 bases. The junction had 2 bases not matched to a gene; V was cut back by 0 bases and J by 10 bases. Germline CDR1 SGHTA, CDR2 FQGTGA. CDR3 length: 15 residues. Written as DNA, the CDR3 is TGTGCCAGCAGCTTAACGGGACAGGGGGTATCACCCCTCCACTTT. Amino acid sequence: CASSLTGQGVSPLHF.

The J gene is TRBJ2-5, the V gene TRBV2; no definite D call. V shed 3 bases and J shed 7 bases, with 3 bases lying between them. This CDR3 is built from 10 residues. The germline CDR1 and CDR2 sequences are SNHLY and FYNNEI. This CDR3 reads CASSDVTQYF. The CDR3, as DNA: TGTGCCAGCAGTGACGTGACCCAGTACTTC.

In this sample, this clonotype turned up a few times. A much bigger clone sits one base away, suggesting this may be a read error. This chain links TRBV6-1 with TRBJ2-4; 12 nucleotides match TRBD2. The CDR3 covers 16 residues. With 8 bases clipped from V and 0 bases from J, the junction kept 5 bases outside the gene matches. Germline CDR1 and CDR2: MNHNS and SASEGT. In nucleotides, the CDR3 is TGTGCCAGCGGTCAGGGACTAGCGGGAGCCAAAAACATTCAGTACTTC. This gives the protein CASGQGLAGAKNIQYF.

The chain uses TRBV25-1 and TRBJ1-2, with D possibly matching TRBD1 (5 bases). Germline loops: CDR1 MGHDK, CDR2 SYGVNS. Trimming took off 5 bases at V and 3 bases at J, with 7 bases between the two ends. CDR3 length: 12 residues. The CDR3 reads CASSIGDYGYTF. Written as DNA, the CDR3 is TGTGCCAGCAGTATAGGGGACTATGGCTACACCTTC.